This T cell receptor (beta chain) comes out of a study of OX40 agonist ivuxolimab in advanced cancers. General study points: CD8+ T cells showed, on average, more clonal expansion than CD4+ cells.

Germline V gives CDR1 MGHRA, CDR2 YSYEKL. The length of the CDR3 is 15 residues. Trimming stripped 4 bases from V and 3 bases from J, with 16 bases between. Worth noting for this clone: Its antigen is undetermined.

Sequencing was performed with immunoSEQ multiplex PCR; in TCRdb, only in-frame clones are kept and a portion is missing. The repertoire includes approximately 100,000 clones, approximately 88% of them detected once, and under 0.55% sits in the top ten. The V call is TRBV4-1, the J call TRBJ2-7; D might be TRBD2 (5 bases). The material sequenced was CD4+ or CD8+ T cells sorted from blood, taken in a trial of the OX40 agonist ivuxolimab. This TCR came from an adult with an advanced solid tumor such as melanoma, head and neck, liver or kidney cancer. DNA for the CDR3: TGCGCCAGCAGCCCCGCACTAGTGGCGGTCTACGAGCAGTACTTC. It codes for CASSPALVAVYEQYF.